The entry below describes one T cell receptor (beta chain). Its antigen remains unknown. Sequenced by immunoSEQ multiplex PCR; TCRdb stores in-frame clones only, minus some. The sample has 40,000 to 55,000 clones, 85% to 90% seen once; the top ten hold roughly 1.1%. The germline CDR1 and CDR2 sequences are SQVTM and ANQGSEA. Trimming at V came to 2 bases and at J to 2 bases, leaving 6 bases not matched to a gene. The CDR3 sequence is 16 residues long. This specimen belongs to a study of T cell responses to AZD1222 COVID-19 vaccine. Study findings and constraints: Clonal diversity was possibly underestimated, and the donors were mostly white British, with more females.

Investigators merged groups given second doses at roughly 4 or roughly 12 weeks. The material was peripheral blood, obtained 28 days after the second AZD1222 dose. The source of this sequence is an adult who received the AZD1222 COVID-19 vaccine. The gene calls are TRBV29-1 and TRBJ2-6; 7 positions match TRBD2. CDR3 in DNA: TGCAGCGTTGAATCCGGGCGGGGGACTGGGGCCAACGTCCTGACTTTC. Its protein product is CSVESGRGTGANVLTF.